This T cell receptor (beta chain) was profiled in a study of technical replicates of blood from a few donors. Profiling relied on immunoSEQ multiplex PCR, and the TCRdb table lists in-frame clones only, not all of them. This sample has more than 70,000 clones, with about 90% found just once. The CDR3 loop spans 17 amino acids. Per the germline V gene, CDR1 is SNHLY and CDR2 is FYNNEI. V shed 6 bases and J shed 0 bases, with 18 bases lying between them. V is TRBV2 and J is TRBJ1-3, with D perhaps TRBD1 (5 bases). The TCR originated in a human donor in good health. Sequencing was carried out using T cells isolated from PBMCs. The DNA of the CDR3 is TGTGCCAGCAGCCAAGGGCGGGGGACCTACTCTGGAAACACCATATATTTT. This codes for CASSQGRGTYSGNTIYF.